These 27 T cell receptor beta chains share one sample of origin, sequenced in a study of PD-1 blockade in classical Hodgkin lymphoma. TCRdb keeps only in-frame clones here, not all; method: immunoSEQ multiplex PCR. The repertoire holds tens of thousands of clones, with approximately 74% as singletons. Relapse was seen in all patients after autologous stem cell transplantation, and brentuximab vedotin exposure was variable. Sequenced here: peripheral blood mononuclear cells (PBMCs), sampled before the second cycle of nivolumab. The receptors were gathered from a human donor with classical Hodgkin lymphoma.

For the CDR3, the DNA is TGTGCCAGCAGTTACTCGAATTTATACACTGAAGCTTTCTTT. This codes for CASSYSNLYTEAFF. The chain joins TRBV6-5 to TRBJ1-1; no clear D gene. This CDR3 is 14 amino acids long. V lost 0 bases to trimming and J lost 3 bases, with 8 bases between them. CDR1 MNHEY and CDR2 SVGAGI come from the germline V gene.

This clone was seen only a few times. V and J are TRBV11-2 and TRBJ1-6; 7 positions agree with TRBD1. The V gene's germline CDR1 is SGHAT and CDR2 FQNNGV. CDR3 length: 13 residues. Germline trimming cut 5 bases from V and 9 bases from J; bases unmatched to any gene: 4. CDR3 nucleotide sequence: TGTGCCAGCAGCGGGGACAGAATTTCACCCCTCCACTTT. Translating it yields CASSGDRISPLHF.

The V gene is TRBV30, the J gene TRBJ2-4; no clear D. This CDR3 spans 14 amino acids. Trimming took 4 bases from V and 0 from J, leaving 10 bases between them. Germline CDR1 GTSNPN, CDR2 SVGIG (reference sequence). The DNA of the CDR3 is TGTGCCTGGAAACCGGCTATAGCCAAAAACATTCAGTACTTC. It translates to CAWKPAIAKNIQYF.

This clone is a singleton in its sample. This chain joins TRBV11-2 and TRBJ1-2; no reliable D call. CDR3 length equals 13 residues. The V gene lost 5 bases and the J gene lost 5 bases, with 12 bases spanning the gap. Germline assignment: CDR1 SGHAT and CDR2 FQNNGV. Written as DNA, the CDR3 is TGTGCCAGCAGCGGTCAGCGCTCTTATGGCTACACCTTC. This gives the protein CASSGQRSYGYTF.

V gene TRBV19 combines with J gene TRBJ1-1; 7 nucleotides line up with TRBD1. The CDR3 is made up of 15 amino acids. In germline, CDR1 is LNHDA, CDR2 SQIVND (reference sequence). After removal of 5 bases from V and 4 bases from J, the junction contained 10 bases not matched to a gene. The CDR3 loop reads CASSPGTVRTTEAFF. Here the CDR3 DNA reads TGTGCCAGTAGTCCTGGGACAGTTAGGACCACTGAAGCTTTCTTT.

This sequence joins TRBV27 and TRBJ2-7; 7 positions match TRBD1. After removal of 6 bases from V and 1 base from J, the junction contained 0 bases not matched to a gene. This CDR3 spans 12 amino acids. CDR1 MNHEY and CDR2 SMNVEV come from the germline V gene (reference sequence). This CDR3 reads CASRQGSYEQYF. CDR3 nucleotides: TGTGCCAGCAGACAGGGGTCCTACGAGCAGTACTTC.

The chain carries TRBV19 and TRBJ2-7; 8 bases are a match to TRBD1. Germline assignment: CDR1 LNHDA and CDR2 SQIVND (reference sequence). This CDR3 contains 12 residues. Trimming cost V 8 bases and J 4 bases; bases outside gene matches: 4. CDR3 protein: CASGTGRYEQYF. CDR3 sequence (DNA): TGTGCCAGTGGGACAGGAAGATACGAGCAGTACTTC.

The chain couples TRBV4-3 to TRBJ1-3; D gene uncertain. V was trimmed by 0 bases and J by 0 bases, leaving 6 bases between them. The germline V gene encodes CDR1 LGHNA and CDR2 YSLEER. There are 15 residues in the CDR3. In DNA form, the CDR3 reads TGCGCCAGCAGCCAAGACAGGTCCTCTGGAAACACCATATATTTT. Its translation is CASSQDRSSGNTIYF.

The chain employs TRBV6-6 and TRBJ1-1; D is possibly TRBD1 (5 bases). The germline V gene encodes CDR1 MNHNY and CDR2 SVGAGI (reference sequence). V was cut by 5 bases and J by 0 bases, with 13 bases left in between. The CDR3 is 15 amino acids. In nucleotides, the CDR3 is TGTGCCAGCAGTGTAACAGGCTACATGAACACTGAAGCTTTCTTT. Translating gives CASSVTGYMNTEAFF.

V gene TRBV27 combines with J gene TRBJ1-5, with D perhaps TRBD1 (5 bases). V was trimmed by 5 bases and J by 4 bases, leaving 12 bases between them. The CDR3 consists of 14 residues. The germline V gene has CDR1 MNHEY and CDR2 SMNVEV (reference sequence). The CDR3 loop is CASSPGTRNQPQHF. The CDR3, as DNA: TGTGCCAGCAGTCCCGGGACCAGAAATCAGCCCCAGCATTTT.

The chain uses TRBV4-3 and TRBJ2-1; the D is unclear. Trimming removed 1 base at V and 4 bases at J, with 5 bases between. The CDR3 runs 13 residues. Germline CDR1 and CDR2: LGHNA and YSLEER. The CDR3 spells CASSQVLYNEQFF. CDR3 nucleotides: TGCGCCAGCAGCCAAGTACTTTACAATGAGCAGTTCTTC.

The chain links TRBV25-1 to TRBJ2-7; a weak D match, TRBD2 (6 bases). The CDR3 spans 14 residues. Trimming stripped 2 bases from V and 3 bases from J, with 11 bases between. Germline loops: CDR1 MGHDK, CDR2 SYGVNS. The CDR3, as DNA: TGTGCCAGCAGTGAAAACTTTAGCGGCTACGAGCAGTACTTC. Amino acids: CASSENFSGYEQYF.

The table lists this clone with a few counts. The J gene is TRBJ2-7, the V gene TRBV27, with 11 nucleotides matching TRBD2. The trim removed 0 bases at V and 7 bases at J, leaving 5 bases unmatched. The CDR3 consists of 15 residues. Germline CDR1 reads MNHEY; CDR2 reads SMNVEV (reference sequence). As DNA, the CDR3 is TGTGCCAGCAGTTTATCTAGCGGGGGGGCCTGGGAGCAGTACTTC. This translates into CASSLSSGGAWEQYF.

This chain joins TRBV28 and TRBJ2-2; 10 positions match TRBD1. Germline CDR1 and CDR2: MDHEN and SYDVKM. V lost 5 bases to trimming and J lost 7 bases; unmatched junction nucleotides: 7. This CDR3 has 15 amino acids. CDR3 in DNA: TGTGCCAGCAGTGCCCCGACAGGGGGCGTCGGGGAGCTGTTTTTT. Translated: CASSAPTGGVGELFF. The variable domain in full, with the rest retrieved from reference TRBV28 and TRBJ2-2, is DVKVTQSSRYLVKRTGEKVFLECVQDMDHENMFWYRQDPGLGLRLIYFSYDVKMKEKGDIPEGYSVSREKKERFSLILESASTNQTSMYLCASSAPTGGVGELFFGEGSRLTVL.

A few counts support this clone. V is TRBV28 and J is TRBJ2-7, with TRBD1 matching 8 bases. Trimming took 2 bases from V and 5 from J; bases not matched to a gene: 11. The germline gives CDR1 MDHEN, CDR2 SYDVKM. The CDR3 spans 16 residues. The CDR3 nucleotides read TGTGCCAGCAGTTTAGGACCTAGGGCAGGGGGCGACGAGCAGTACTTC. This sequence encodes CASSLGPRAGGDEQYF.

The rearrangement uses TRBV28 and TRBJ2-1; tentative D call: TRBD1 (7 bases). Germline values: CDR1 MDHEN, CDR2 SYDVKM. Trimming took off 6 bases at V and 1 base at J, with 19 bases between the two ends. This CDR3 is 17 amino acids long. CDR3 coding DNA: TGTGCCAGCAGATTCCAGGGGGGCGACCCTTCCTACAATGAGCAGTTCTTC. This sequence encodes CASRFQGGDPSYNEQFF.

V and J are TRBV7-9 and TRBJ2-2; D gene uncertain. The CDR3 runs to 12 residues. The V end lost 7 bases, the J end lost 6 bases, and 9 bases lay between the germline ends. Germline V gene sequence: CDR1 SEHNR, CDR2 FQNEAQ (reference sequence). CDR3 protein: CASTPLSGELFF. In DNA, the CDR3 is TGTGCCAGCACCCCCTTATCCGGGGAGCTGTTTTTT.

The chain combines TRBV19 with TRBJ2-7, with D perhaps matching TRBD1 or TRBD2 (5 bases each). This CDR3 has 15 amino acids. V lost 5 bases to trimming and J lost 4 bases, with 18 bases between them. Per the germline V gene, CDR1 is LNHDA and CDR2 is SQIVND (reference sequence). For the CDR3, the DNA is TGTGCCAGTAGTCCCACGCAGTGGGGGAATTACGAGCAGTACTTC. The encoded protein is CASSPTQWGNYEQYF.

The chain carries TRBV7-6 and TRBJ1-2; D unclear. The germline CDR1 and CDR2 sequences are SGHVS and FNYEAQ. V lost 1 base, J lost 0 bases, and 9 bases lay in between. CDR3 length: 15 residues. Here the CDR3 reads CASSLVAGANYGYTF. The CDR3, as DNA: TGTGCCAGCAGCTTAGTGGCAGGAGCTAACTATGGCTACACCTTC.

The chain has TRBV7-2 and TRBJ2-7; 7 nucleotides agree with TRBD2. With V trimmed by 3 bases and J by 2 bases, 4 bases remained unmatched. Germline CDR1 SGHTA, CDR2 FQGNSA. CDR3 length: 14 amino acids. CDR3 loop: CASSFNGGTYEQYF. CDR3 bases: TGTGCCAGCAGCTTTAACGGGGGGACCTACGAGCAGTACTTC.

This clone occurred once. J is TRBJ1-3 and V is TRBV5-1; D not resolved. Trimming removed 3 bases at V and 0 bases at J, with 13 bases between. Germline V CDR1 and CDR2: SGHRS, YFSETQ. This CDR3 is 16 amino acids long. The CDR3 coding sequence is TGCGCCAGCAGCTCGTCCGCGGGTTCCTCTGGAAACACCATATATTTT. It encodes CASSSSAGSSGNTIYF.

The chain links TRBV28 to TRBJ1-4; tentatively, D is TRBD1 (6 bases). This CDR3 has 14 residues. Germline assignment: CDR1 MDHEN and CDR2 SYDVKM. Trimming cost V 7 bases and J 7 bases, with 16 bases left between them. The CDR3 DNA follows: TGTGCCAGCAACTTACCAGGGGCAGGTGAAAAACTGTTTTTT. This translates into CASNLPGAGEKLFF.

The chain links TRBV2 to TRBJ2-7, with D unclear. The CDR3 is 12 amino acids. Germline-derived CDR1 and CDR2 are SNHLY and FYNNEI. With 3 bases removed from V and 4 bases from J, the gap between germline ends came to 7 bases. This CDR3 reads CASSDRVYEQYF. As DNA, the CDR3 is TGTGCCAGCAGTGACCGGGTTTACGAGCAGTACTTC. Full variable domain (outside the CDR3, taken from reference TRBV2 and TRBJ2-7): EPEVTQTPSHQVTQMGQEVILRCVPISNHLYFYWYRQILGQKVEFLVSFYNNEISEKSEIFDDQFSVERPDGSNFTLKIRSTKLEDSAMYFCASSDRVYEQYFGPGTRLTVT.

The V call is TRBV4-3, the J call TRBJ2-7; 10 nucleotides agree with TRBD2. J was trimmed by 6 bases and V by 3 bases; bases with no gene match: 8. CDR1 LGHNA and CDR2 YSLEER come from the germline V gene. The CDR3 is made up of 15 amino acids. The CDR3 bases are TGCGCCAGCAGCCAGAGACTAGCGGGTGGAAGCGAGCAGTACTTC. Residues: CASSQRLAGGSEQYF.

The chain has TRBV6-6 and TRBJ2-7, with 7 nucleotides matching TRBD1. Trimming cost V 5 bases and J 6 bases; bases outside gene matches: 7. From germline, CDR1 is MNHNY and CDR2 SVGAGI (reference sequence). The CDR3 loop spans 13 amino acids. The CDR3, as DNA: TGTGCCAGCAGTATTCCAAACAGGGGCGAGCAGTACTTC. Protein product: CASSIPNRGEQYF.

This clone has a handful of counts. The V call is TRBV18, the J call TRBJ2-7, with a weak D call TRBD2 (6 bases). Between the trimmed V and J ends, which lost 3 bases and 2 bases, there was a span of 14 bases. The CDR3 consists of 15 residues. CDR1 is KGHSH and CDR2 is LQKENI in the germline V gene. The CDR3 here is CASSPEAGETYEQYF. The CDR3 bases are TGTGCCAGCTCACCGGAAGCGGGCGAGACCTACGAGCAGTACTTC.

This clone is labeled as medium-sized. This chain links TRBV15 with TRBJ2-5; 8 bases agree with TRBD1. Losses at the gene ends were 3 bases for V and 4 bases for J; bases not matched to a gene: 7. Per the germline V gene, CDR1 is LNHNV and CDR2 is YYDKDF (reference sequence). The CDR3 totals 15 residues. The CDR3 protein is CATSRGTGNSETQYF. Written as DNA, the CDR3 is TGTGCCACCAGCAGGGGGACAGGTAACTCAGAGACCCAGTACTTC.